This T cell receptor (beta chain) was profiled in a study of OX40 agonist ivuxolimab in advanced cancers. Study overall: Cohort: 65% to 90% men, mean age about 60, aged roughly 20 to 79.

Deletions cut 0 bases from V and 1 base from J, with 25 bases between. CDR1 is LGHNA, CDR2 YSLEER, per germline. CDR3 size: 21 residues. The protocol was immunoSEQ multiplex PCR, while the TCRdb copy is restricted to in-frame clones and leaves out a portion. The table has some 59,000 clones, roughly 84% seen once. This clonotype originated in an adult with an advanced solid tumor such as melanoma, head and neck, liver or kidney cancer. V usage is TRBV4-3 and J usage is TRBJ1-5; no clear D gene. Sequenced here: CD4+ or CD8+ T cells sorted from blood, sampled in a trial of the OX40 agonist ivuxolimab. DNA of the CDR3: TGCGCCAGCAGCCAAGACGATGATAGGAGGGTGGGTGGAAAAAGCAATCAGCCCCAGCATTTT. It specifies CASSQDDDRRVGGKSNQPQHF.